The source of this T cell receptor beta chain is a study of a mutant IDH1 vaccine in newly diagnosed glioma. Profiling relied on immunoSEQ multiplex PCR, and the TCRdb table lists in-frame clones only, not all of them. The table lists about 90,000 clones, roughly 86% of them singletons. Specified time point: week 47, end of study. In every dose of vaccine, 300 ug of mutant IDH1 20-mer peptide was given alongside topical imiquimod. The ends were cut back, 7 bases at V and 0 bases at J, with 10 bases in the middle. CDR3 length: 13 residues. The germline V gene has CDR1 MNHEY and CDR2 SMNVEV (reference sequence). This clone was found once. Antigen unknown.

This material consisted of PBMCs, taken from a glioma patient whose treatment included an IDH1 peptide vaccine. The chain couples TRBV27 to TRBJ2-7, with a tentative D call TRBD1 (5 bases). The TCR originated in a woman aged 45 to 65 with glioma. The CDR3 reads CASTSTVSYEQYF. Here the CDR3 DNA reads TGTGCCAGCACATCGACAGTCTCCTACGAGCAGTACTTC.